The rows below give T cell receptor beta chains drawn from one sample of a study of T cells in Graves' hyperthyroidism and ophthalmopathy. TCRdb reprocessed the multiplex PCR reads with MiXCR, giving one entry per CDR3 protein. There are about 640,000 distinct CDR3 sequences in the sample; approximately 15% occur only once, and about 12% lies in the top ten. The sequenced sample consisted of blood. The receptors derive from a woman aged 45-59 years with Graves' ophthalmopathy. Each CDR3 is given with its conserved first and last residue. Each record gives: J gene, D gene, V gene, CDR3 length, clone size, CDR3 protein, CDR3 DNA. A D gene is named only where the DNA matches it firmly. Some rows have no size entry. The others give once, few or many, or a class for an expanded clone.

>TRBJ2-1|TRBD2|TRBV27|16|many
CASTDNGLAGSNEQFF
TGTGCCAGCACAGATAACGGACTAGCGGGAAGTAATGAGCAGTTCTTC
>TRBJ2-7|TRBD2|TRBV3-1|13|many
CASSDGTSYEQYF
TGTGCCAGCAGCGACGGGACTAGCTACGAGCAGTACTTC
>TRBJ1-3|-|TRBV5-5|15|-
CASSLLPTVGNTIYF
TGTGCCAGCAGCTTGTTGCCGACGGTTGGAAACACCATATATTTT
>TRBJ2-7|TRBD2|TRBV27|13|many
CASTASGYYEQYF
TGTGCCAGCACCGCTAGCGGATACTACGAGCAGTACTTC
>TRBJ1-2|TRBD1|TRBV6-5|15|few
CASSYGTGVIGGYTF
TGTGCCAGCAGTTACGGGACAGGGGTAATAGGGGGCTACACCTTC
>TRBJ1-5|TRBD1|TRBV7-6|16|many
CASSLVPGQGSQPQHF
TGTGCCAGCAGCTTAGTACCGGGACAGGGTAGTCAGCCCCAGCATTTT
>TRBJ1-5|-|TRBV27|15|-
CASSLLGYSNQPQHF
TGTGCCAGCAGTTTACTTGGGTATAGCAATCAGCCCCAGCATTTT
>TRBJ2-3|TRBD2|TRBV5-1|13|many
CASRSGMADTQYF
TGCGCCAGCAGGAGCGGGATGGCTGATACGCAGTATTTT
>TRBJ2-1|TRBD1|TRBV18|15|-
CASSPGTGVDNEQFF
TGTGCCAGCTCACCCGGGACAGGGGTGGACAATGAGCAGTTCTTC
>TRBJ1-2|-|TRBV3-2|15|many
CASSRPGGANYGYTF
TGTGCCAGCAGCCGACCGGGGGGCGCGAACTATGGCTACACCTTC
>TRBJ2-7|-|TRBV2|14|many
CASRDTSGDYEQYF
TGTGCCAGCAGAGACACCTCCGGGGACTACGAGCAGTACTTC
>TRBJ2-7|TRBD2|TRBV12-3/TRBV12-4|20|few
CASSLSPPGLAGGETYEQYF
TGTGCCAGCAGTTTATCGCCCCCGGGACTAGCGGGAGGGGAAACCTACGAGCAGTACTTC
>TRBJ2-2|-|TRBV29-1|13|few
CSVGWWNTGELFF
TGCAGCGTTGGTTGGTGGAACACCGGGGAGCTGTTTTTT
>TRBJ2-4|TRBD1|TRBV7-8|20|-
CASSLARSPTGEIAKNIQYF
TGTGCCAGCAGCTTAGCCCGATCTCCGACAGGGGAGATTGCCAAAAACATTCAGTACTTC
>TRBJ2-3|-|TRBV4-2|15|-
CASSSRTESTDTQYF
TGTGCCAGCAGCTCTAGGACAGAAAGCACAGATACGCAGTATTTT
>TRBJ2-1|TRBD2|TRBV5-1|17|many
CASSFSGAIPSYNEQFF
TGCGCCAGCAGCTTTAGCGGGGCTATCCCCTCCTACAATGAGCAGTTCTTC
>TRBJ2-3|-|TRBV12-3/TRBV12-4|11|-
CASRQTDTQYF
TGTGCCAGCCGTCAGACAGATACGCAGTATTTT
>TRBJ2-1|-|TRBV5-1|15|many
CASSLIVDALNEQFF
TGCGCCAGCAGCTTAATTGTAGACGCCCTCAATGAGCAGTTCTTC
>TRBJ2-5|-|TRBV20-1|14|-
CSASRQGGQETQYF
TGCAGTGCTAGTCGTCAGGGTGGCCAAGAGACCCAGTACTTC
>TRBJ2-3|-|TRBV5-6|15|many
CASRGDSFKRDTQYF
TGTGCCAGCAGGGGTGACAGTTTTAAAAGGGATACGCAGTATTTT
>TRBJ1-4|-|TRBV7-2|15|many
CASSPSGATNEKLFF
TGTGCCAGCAGCCCCTCAGGGGCAACTAATGAAAAACTGTTTTTT
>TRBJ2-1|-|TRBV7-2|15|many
CASTLGGLTYNEQFF
TGTGCCAGCACCCTAGGGGGACTAACGTACAATGAGCAGTTCTTC
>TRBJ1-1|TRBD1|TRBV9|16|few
CASTRDWGQSYTEAFF
TGTGCCAGCACCCGTGACTGGGGACAGTCTTACACTGAAGCTTTCTTT
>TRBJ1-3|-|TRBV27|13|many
CASSYREGNTIYF
TGTGCCAGCAGTTATAGGGAGGGAAACACCATATATTTT
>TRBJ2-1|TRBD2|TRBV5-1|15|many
CASSLGLAGLGEQFF
TGCGCCAGCAGCTTGGGACTAGCGGGGCTGGGTGAGCAGTTCTTC
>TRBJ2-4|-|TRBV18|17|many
CASSRPQGEGGKNIQYF
TGTGCCAGCTCACGCCCCCAGGGCGAGGGAGGCAAAAACATTCAGTACTTC
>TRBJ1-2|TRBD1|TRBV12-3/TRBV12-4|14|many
CASSLLGQTYGYTF
TGTGCCAGCAGTCTGCTGGGACAGACCTATGGCTACACCTTC
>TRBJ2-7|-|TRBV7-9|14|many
CASSKQGNPYEQYF
TGTGCCAGCAGCAAACAGGGAAATCCCTACGAGCAGTACTTC
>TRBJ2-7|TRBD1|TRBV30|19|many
CAWSGATSGTVPSGYEQYF
TGTGCCTGGAGTGGGGCAACCTCCGGGACAGTCCCTTCGGGCTACGAGCAGTACTTC
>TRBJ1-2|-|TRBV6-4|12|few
CASRDDNYGYTF
TGTGCCAGCAGGGACGACAACTATGGCTACACCTTC
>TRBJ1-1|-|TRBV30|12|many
CAWSRRDVAAFF
TGTGCCTGGAGTAGAAGGGATGTCGCGGCTTTCTTT
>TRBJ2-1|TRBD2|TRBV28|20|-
CASSQAGVAGWGAGYNEQFF
TGTGCCAGCAGCCAAGCAGGAGTAGCGGGATGGGGGGCGGGGTACAATGAGCAGTTCTTC
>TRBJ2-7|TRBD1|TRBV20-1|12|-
CSAYRDRVEQYF
TGCAGTGCTTACCGGGACAGGGTCGAGCAGTACTTC
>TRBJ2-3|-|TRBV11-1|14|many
CASSPTSRTDTQYF
TGTGCCAGCAGCCCAACTAGCCGCACAGATACGCAGTATTTT
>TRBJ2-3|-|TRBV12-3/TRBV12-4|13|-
CASSFTQADTQYF
TGTGCCAGCAGTTTCACCCAGGCAGATACGCAGTATTTT
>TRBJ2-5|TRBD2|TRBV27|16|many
CASSLSLAGGPETQYF
TGTGCCAGCAGTTTATCCCTAGCGGGAGGGCCAGAGACCCAGTACTTC
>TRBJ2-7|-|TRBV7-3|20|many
CASSLVGQRDETRSGYEQYF
TGTGCCAGCAGCTTAGTCGGGCAGCGAGATGAAACTAGATCGGGCTACGAGCAGTACTTC
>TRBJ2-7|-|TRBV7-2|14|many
CASSLAASSYEQYF
TGTGCCAGCAGCTTAGCGGCAAGCTCCTACGAGCAGTACTTC
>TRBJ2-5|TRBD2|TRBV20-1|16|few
CSARELAGGPLETQYF
TGCAGTGCTAGAGAACTAGCGGGAGGGCCTTTGGAGACCCAGTACTTC
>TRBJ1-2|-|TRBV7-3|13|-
CASSGGAGTGYTF
TGTGCCAGCAGCGGGGGGGCAGGGACCGGCTACACCTTC
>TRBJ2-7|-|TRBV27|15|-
CASSFKGFHSYEQYF
TGTGCCAGCAGTTTCAAGGGATTCCACTCATACGAGCAGTACTTC
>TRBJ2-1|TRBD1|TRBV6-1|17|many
CASSSHYRDRGPYEQFF
TGTGCCAGCAGTTCCCATTACCGGGACAGGGGGCCATATGAGCAGTTCTTC
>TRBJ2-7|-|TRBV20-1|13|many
CSARASVLYEQYF
TGCAGTGCTAGAGCTAGTGTCCTATACGAGCAGTACTTC
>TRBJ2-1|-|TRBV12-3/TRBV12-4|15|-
CASSLSPWGQDEQFF
TGTGCCAGCAGTTTATCCCCCTGGGGGCAAGATGAGCAGTTCTTC
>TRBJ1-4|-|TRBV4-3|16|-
CASSRDGGGRFVKLFF
TGCGCCAGCAGCCGAGATGGGGGTGGGCGGTTTGTAAAACTGTTTTTT
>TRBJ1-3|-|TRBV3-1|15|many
CASSPALSRGNTIYF
TGTGCCAGCAGCCCAGCCCTTTCCCGTGGGAACACCATATATTTT
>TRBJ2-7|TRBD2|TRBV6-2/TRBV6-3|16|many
CASSYFWTSGNYEQYF
TGTGCCAGCAGTTACTTCTGGACTAGCGGGAACTACGAGCAGTACTTC
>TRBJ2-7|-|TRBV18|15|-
CASSPPQGPMYEQYF
TGTGCCAGCTCACCACCGCAGGGGCCTATGTACGAGCAGTACTTC
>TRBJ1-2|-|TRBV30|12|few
CAWNPVNYGYTF
TGTGCCTGGAACCCAGTCAACTATGGCTACACCTTC
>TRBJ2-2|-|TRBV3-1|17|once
CASSLRRTRVETGELFF
TGTGCCAGCAGCTTACGTCGGACAAGGGTTGAGACCGGGGAGCTGTTTTTT
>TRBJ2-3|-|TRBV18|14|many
CASSPTRGGDTQYF
TGTGCCAGCTCACCAACTAGAGGGGGAGATACGCAGTATTTT
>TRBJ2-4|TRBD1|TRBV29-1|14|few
CSVQNRGAKNIQYF
TGCAGCGTTCAGAACAGGGGGGCCAAAAACATTCAGTACTTC
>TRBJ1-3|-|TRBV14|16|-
CASSQVLGSSGNTIYF
TGTGCCAGCAGCCAAGTGCTTGGGAGCTCTGGAAACACCATATATTTT
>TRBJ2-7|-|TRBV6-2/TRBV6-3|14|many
CASSFIGGSYEQYF
TGTGCCAGCAGTTTCATCGGCGGGTCCTACGAGCAGTACTTC
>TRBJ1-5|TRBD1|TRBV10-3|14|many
CAISVGQGNQPQHF
TGTGCCATCAGTGTGGGACAGGGGAATCAGCCCCAGCATTTT
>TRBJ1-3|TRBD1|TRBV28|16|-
CASSWGQGAVGNTIYF
TGTGCCAGCAGTTGGGGACAGGGGGCGGTTGGAAACACCATATATTTT
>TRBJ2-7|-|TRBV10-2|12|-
CASSESADEQYF
TGCGCCAGCAGTGAGTCCGCTGACGAGCAGTACTTC
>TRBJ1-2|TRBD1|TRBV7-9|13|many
CASLRTGNYGYTF
TGTGCCAGCCTCCGGACAGGGAACTATGGCTACACCTTC
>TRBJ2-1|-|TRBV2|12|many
CASSRSYNEQFF
TGTGCCAGCAGTCGCTCTTACAATGAGCAGTTCTTC